Shown below are 29 T cell receptor beta chains from a single sample sequenced in a study of cytomegalovirus exposure and HLA in healthy donors. With 60 Vbeta and 13 Jbeta primers, the PCR was carried out. The data were produced by immunoSEQ multiplex PCR, yet TCRdb's version contains in-frame clones alone and is incomplete. The table lists more than 95,000 clones, approximately 80% of them singletons, with around 1.3% in the top ten. Sequencing was carried out using PBMCs. These receptors came from a man under 40 in good health and CMV-seronegative.

V gene TRBV7-2 combines with J gene TRBJ2-2; 15 bases agree with TRBD2. V shed 6 bases and J 1 base; nucleotides not matched to a gene: 6. Germline loops: CDR1 SGHTA, CDR2 FQGNSA. The CDR3 is 18 residues long. The CDR3 nucleotides read TGTGCCAGCAGGTCCGGGACTAGCGGGGGGCGGAACACCGGGGAGCTGTTTTTT. This codes for CASRSGTSGGRNTGELFF.

J is TRBJ1-2 and V is TRBV4-3; 10 bases map to TRBD1. This CDR3 is 14 amino acids long. The V segment lost 4 bases and the J segment 6 bases; nucleotides outside the gene matches: 5. CDR1 is LGHNA and CDR2 is YSLEER in the germline V gene. The CDR3 loop reads CASSLRGTGDGYTF. DNA of the CDR3: TGCGCCAGCAGCCTCCGAGGGACAGGGGATGGCTACACCTTC.

The gene calls are TRBV14 and TRBJ2-3; weak D call: TRBD2 (6 bases). Germline V gives CDR1 SGHDN, CDR2 FVKESK. This CDR3 spans 14 amino acids. V lost 5 bases to trimming and J lost 0 bases, with 9 bases between them. CDR3 DNA: TGTGCCAGCAGCATACTAGCCAGCACAGATACGCAGTATTTT. Amino acids: CASSILASTDTQYF. The entire variable domain, with the rest obtained from reference TRBV14 and TRBJ2-3, is as follows: EAGVTQFPSHSVIEKGQTVTLRCDPISGHDNLYWYRRVMGKEIKFLLHFVKESKQDESGMPNNRFLAERTGGTYSTLKVQPAELEDSGVYFCASSILASTDTQYFGPGTRLTVL.

The genes are TRBV30 and TRBJ1-5; tentative D call: TRBD1 (6 bases). This CDR3 has 17 residues. Germline V CDR1 and CDR2: GTSNPN, SVGIG (reference sequence). V was shortened by 0 bases and J by 4 bases, with 19 bases between the two germline ends. The CDR3 sequence is CAWSVGVFGTTNQPQHF. For the CDR3, the DNA is TGTGCCTGGAGTGTAGGGGTTTTCGGGACAACTAATCAGCCCCAGCATTTT.

The V and J genes are TRBV14 and TRBJ2-7; TRBD2 matches 10 bases. This CDR3 contains 14 residues. Trimming at V came to 2 bases and at J to 3 bases, leaving 1 base not matched to a gene. CDR1 and CDR2 from the germline V gene are SGHDN and FVKESK. This chain's CDR3 is CASSQIAGGYEQYF. The CDR3, as DNA: TGTGCCAGCAGCCAAATAGCGGGAGGCTACGAGCAGTACTTC.

The rearrangement links TRBV10-3 to TRBJ2-7; tentative D call: TRBD2 (6 bases). With 6 bases removed from V and 2 bases from J, the gap between germline ends came to 14 bases. CDR3 length: 14 amino acids. Germline V lookup: CDR1 ENHRY, CDR2 SYGVKD. For the CDR3, the DNA is TGTGCCATCAGGAGGGGACTCGATACCTACGAGCAGTACTTC. Protein: CAIRRGLDTYEQYF.

The chain joins TRBV5-5 to TRBJ2-1; 8 nucleotides match TRBD1. V shed 1 base and J 12 bases; nucleotides not matched to a gene: 9. The CDR3 is 14 residues long. Germline V gene lookup returns CDR1 SGHKS and CDR2 YYEKEE (reference sequence). The DNA of the CDR3 is TGTGCCAGCAGCTTGCCTGGACAGGGCTCGTTGCAGTTCTTC. It translates to CASSLPGQGSLQFF.

CDR3 coding DNA: TGTGCCAGCAGCGTAGGCAGGCTTAATTCACCCCTCCACTTT. Protein sequence: CASSVGRLNSPLHF. This chain connects TRBV9 to TRBJ1-6; D unclear. Trimming took off 0 bases at V and 6 bases at J, with 7 bases between the two ends. The CDR3 has 14 residues. Germline V gene lookup returns CDR1 SGDLS and CDR2 YYNGEE.

The J gene is TRBJ2-3, the V gene TRBV10-1, with D maybe TRBD1 (6 bases). V was cut by 2 bases and J by 9 bases, with 15 bases left in between. This CDR3 contains 14 residues. CDR1 and CDR2 (germline): WNHNN, SYGVQD (reference sequence). The CDR3 nucleotides read TGCGCCAGCAGTGAGAGAGGGCTCAGGGGCACGCAGTATTTT. It specifies CASSERGLRGTQYF.

The chain has TRBV7-2 and TRBJ2-5; TRBD1 is a possible D gene (6 bases). The J call may be wrong; the DNA end is better matched by TRBJ2-7. The germline V gene has CDR1 SGHTA and CDR2 FQGNSA. CDR3 size: 16 residues. For the CDR3, the DNA is TGTGCCAGCAGCTTAGGGGTGGGGGCGAAGAACTACGAGCAGTACTTC. It codes for CASSLGVGAKNYEQYF.

This chain uses TRBV6-6 with TRBJ2-7, with D hard to call. The V end was cut by 5 bases, the J end by 0 bases, with 8 bases between. Germline V CDR1 and CDR2: MNHNY, SVGAGI (reference sequence). The CDR3 sequence is 13 residues long. The CDR3 region is CASSPPGSYEQYF. CDR3 in DNA: TGTGCCAGCAGTCCGCCCGGCTCCTACGAGCAGTACTTC.

The genes are TRBV30 and TRBJ1-4; 8 positions agree with TRBD1. This CDR3 comprises 15 residues. Unmatched junction bases numbered 7, after V lost 0 bases and J lost 7 bases. In germline, CDR1 is GTSNPN, CDR2 SVGIG (reference sequence). For the CDR3, the DNA is TGTGCCTGGAGTGTCTGGCCAGGGGGCGGTGAAAAACTGTTTTTT. Encoded protein: CAWSVWPGGGEKLFF.

The rearrangement uses TRBV11-2 and TRBJ2-3; 8 bases agree with TRBD2. The junction had 9 bases not matched to a gene; V was cut back by 1 base and J by 6 bases. Germline CDR1 SGHAT, CDR2 FQNNGV. This CDR3 comprises 16 residues. CDR3 bases: TGTGCCAGCAGCTTAGTAGCGGGGTACAGCAGCGATACGCAGTATTTT. Amino acids: CASSLVAGYSSDTQYF.

The chain couples TRBV27 to TRBJ1-3; D remains ambiguous. Germline CDR1 reads MNHEY; CDR2 reads SMNVEV (reference sequence). CDR3 length: 13 amino acids. Trimming pared 3 bases from V and 0 bases from J, leaving 3 bases between. In nucleotides, the CDR3 is TGTGCCAGCAGTTTTAACTCTGGAAACACCATATATTTT. Amino acids: CASSFNSGNTIYF.

The rearrangement joins TRBV7-6 to TRBJ2-7; 7 nucleotides line up with TRBD2. Trimming at V came to 0 bases and at J to 4 bases, leaving 3 bases not matched to a gene. CDR1 is SGHVS, CDR2 FNYEAQ, per germline. The CDR3 is 14 amino acids. Here the CDR3 DNA reads TGTGCCAGCAGCTTAGCGGGAGGGGTTTACGAGCAGTACTTC. Protein: CASSLAGGVYEQYF. Based on the CDR3 plus reference TRBV7-6 and TRBJ2-7, the full variable domain is GAGVSQSPRYKVTKRGQDVALRCDPISGHVSLYWYRQALGQGPEFLTYFNYEAQQDKSGLPNDRFSAERPEGSISTLTIQRTEQRDSAMYRCASSLAGGVYEQYFGPGTRLTVT.

The V gene is TRBV7-9, the J gene TRBJ2-5, with 15 nucleotides matching TRBD2. The CDR3 runs 17 residues. The V gene end was trimmed by 5 bases and the J gene end by 4 bases; junction bases not matched to a gene: 8. CDR1 is SEHNR and CDR2 is FQNEAQ in the germline V gene (reference sequence). The CDR3 loop is CASSKGLAGGGGETQYF. CDR3 DNA: TGTGCCAGCAGCAAGGGACTAGCGGGAGGTGGCGGAGAGACCCAGTACTTC.

This chain connects TRBV9 to TRBJ2-7; 11 positions agree with TRBD2. V was pared by 4 bases and J by 5 bases, with 8 bases of the junction left unmatched. The V gene's germline CDR1 is SGDLS and CDR2 YYNGEE. The CDR3 is 15 residues long. CDR3 region: CASSPLLAGGDEQYF. DNA for the CDR3: TGTGCCAGCAGCCCACTCCTAGCGGGAGGCGACGAGCAGTACTTC.

Of note for this clone: The sample contains more than one DNA sequence encoding this CDR3. The chain joins TRBV27 to TRBJ1-2; D remains ambiguous. Germline V lookup: CDR1 MNHEY, CDR2 SMNVEV (reference sequence). The CDR3 length is 13 residues. V lost 0 bases to trimming and J lost 4 bases, with 6 bases between them. CDR3 region: CASSLSGGYGYTF. For the CDR3, the DNA is TGTGCCAGCAGTTTATCTGGCGGCTATGGCTACACCTTC.

In its sample, this clone was seen a few times. The V and J genes are TRBV5-4 and TRBJ1-6; 7 bases agree with TRBD1. Germline CDR1 and CDR2: SGHNT and YYREEE (reference sequence). The CDR3 loop spans 14 amino acids. The J segment lost 10 bases and the V segment lost 4 bases, leaving 8 bases of the junction unmatched. Here the CDR3 DNA reads TGTGCCAGCAGCCTGAGGGGGCTGGGGTCACCCCTCCACTTT. Its protein is CASSLRGLGSPLHF. Looking up the rest from reference TRBV5-4 and TRBJ1-6 gives the full variable domain: ETGVTQSPTHLIKTRGQQVTLRCSSQSGHNTVSWYQQALGQGPQFIFQYYREEENGRGNFPPRFSGLQFPNYSSELNVNALELDDSALYLCASSLRGLGSPLHFGNGTRLTVT.

V gene TRBV29-1 combines with J gene TRBJ2-3; perhaps TRBD1 as D (5 bases). Germline V gene data show CDR1 as SQVTM and CDR2 as ANQGSEA. Trimming took 1 base from V and 1 from J, leaving 15 bases between them. The CDR3 covers 16 residues. CDR3 protein: CSVEGLGPGRTDTQYF. CDR3 sequence (DNA): TGCAGCGTTGAAGGTCTTGGGCCAGGGCGCACAGATACGCAGTATTTT.

The chain links TRBV6-5 to TRBJ1-2; 7 bases align to TRBD1. CDR3 size: 14 residues. Germline CDR1 is MNHEY and CDR2 is SVGAGI. The trim removed 7 bases at V and 8 bases at J, leaving 13 bases unmatched. CDR3 nucleotide sequence: TGTGCCAGCACCACGGACAGGATGGTCGAGGGCTACACCTTC. Residues: CASTTDRMVEGYTF.

The genes are TRBV6-1 and TRBJ2-7, with 9 bases lining up with TRBD1. The CDR3 is made up of 14 amino acids. Germline CDR1 reads MNHNS; CDR2 reads SASEGT. After removal of 4 bases from V and 2 bases from J, the junction contained 3 bases not matched to a gene. CDR3 amino acids: CASSVTGGTYEQYF. CDR3 in DNA: TGTGCCAGCAGTGTGACAGGGGGGACCTACGAGCAGTACTTC.

This chain links TRBV5-1 with TRBJ2-3; 11 bases map to TRBD2. The germline CDR1 and CDR2 sequences are SGHRS and YFSETQ. This CDR3 region has 17 residues. After removal of 6 bases from V and 2 bases from J, the junction contained 11 bases not matched to a gene. This CDR3 reads CASKVSGGARITDTQYF. In DNA form, the CDR3 reads TGCGCCAGCAAAGTTAGCGGGGGGGCTCGTATCACAGATACGCAGTATTTT.

This clone was seen only once. The chain combines TRBV9 with TRBJ2-2; no reliable D call. This CDR3 region has 15 residues. In germline, CDR1 is SGDLS, CDR2 YYNGEE. V lost 2 bases and J lost 0, with 8 bases in between. CDR3 in DNA: TGTGCCAGCAGCGTGATAGCAGCGAACACCGGGGAGCTGTTTTTT. The encoded protein is CASSVIAANTGELFF.

This clone turned up a few times. The V and J genes are TRBV7-9 and TRBJ1-3; D remains ambiguous. V was shortened by 4 bases and J by 2 bases, with 3 bases between the two germline ends. Germline V gene lookup returns CDR1 SEHNR and CDR2 FQNEAQ (reference sequence). The CDR3 is made up of 12 amino acids. CDR3 DNA: TGTGCCAGCAGCTCTACTGGAAACACCATATATTTT. Encoded protein: CASSSTGNTIYF.

V gene TRBV5-1 combines with J gene TRBJ2-7; 9 bases agree with TRBD1. Germline CDR1 SGHRS, CDR2 YFSETQ. The CDR3 spans 15 residues. The trim removed 4 bases at V and 0 bases at J, leaving 5 bases unmatched. CDR3 region: CASSEGQGGSYEQYF. In DNA form, the CDR3 reads TGCGCCAGCAGCGAGGGACAGGGAGGCTCCTACGAGCAGTACTTC. The full variable domain, its missing parts supplied by reference TRBV5-1 and TRBJ2-7, is KAGVTQTPRYLIKTRGQQVTLSCSPISGHRSVSWYQQTPGQGLQFLFEYFSETQRNKGNFPGRFSGRQFSNSRSEMNVSTLELGDSALYLCASSEGQGGSYEQYFGPGTRLTVT.

The chain couples TRBV27 to TRBJ1-1; D possibly corresponds to TRBD1 (6 bases). V lost 3 bases to trimming and J lost 4 bases, with 15 bases between them. Germline V CDR1 and CDR2: MNHEY, SMNVEV (reference sequence). CDR3 length: 15 amino acids. The CDR3 is CASSLTTGFTTEAFF. The CDR3 bases are TGTGCCAGCAGTTTGACAACAGGGTTTACCACTGAAGCTTTCTTT.

The rearrangement joins TRBV18 to TRBJ2-7; no firm D call. The CDR3 has 14 amino acids. Germline CDR1 KGHSH, CDR2 LQKENI. With 5 bases removed from V and 2 bases from J, the gap between germline ends came to 13 bases. In DNA, the CDR3 is TGTGCCAGCTCAAATTTTGCGAGCACCTACGAGCAGTACTTC. Protein product: CASSNFASTYEQYF.

The rearrangement links TRBV6-1 to TRBJ2-7; a weak D match, TRBD1 (6 bases). This CDR3 is built from 15 residues. Looked up from germline, CDR1 is MNHNS and CDR2 is SASEGT. V lost 7 bases, J lost 2 bases, and 18 bases lay in between. The CDR3 coding sequence is TGTGCCAGCAATGATAAGACAGGCATAGCCTACGAGCAGTACTTC. Translation: CASNDKTGIAYEQYF.